The present T cell receptor (beta chain) was sequenced within a study of T cells in Graves' hyperthyroidism and ophthalmopathy. In this sample, this clonotype turned up many times. The target antigen is unknown. Amplified TCR beta CDR3 regions came from RNA transcripts. HTBI primers drove first-round RT-PCR of the TCR CDR3. TCRdb re-called the multiplex PCR reads through MiXCR, storing one row per CDR3 protein. The table includes about 370,000 distinct CDR3 sequences, roughly 15% detected once. Study-wide points: Ophthalmopathy and stable hyperthyroidism were told apart by a 13 V-J model. Most expanded thyroid clonotypes above 0.001 also appeared in blood.

This CDR3 is built from 15 residues. Germline CDR1 and CDR2: SGHRS and YFSETQ. V dropped 0 bases and J dropped 1 base, with 9 bases sitting between them. Sequenced input: blood. This sequence was found in an older woman with Graves' ophthalmopathy. This chain joins TRBV5-1 and TRBJ2-3; no definite D call. CDR3 sequence (DNA): TGCGCCAGCAGCTTGGAGGCGGTACGCACAGATACGCAGTATTTT. Translation: CASSLEAVRTDTQYF.